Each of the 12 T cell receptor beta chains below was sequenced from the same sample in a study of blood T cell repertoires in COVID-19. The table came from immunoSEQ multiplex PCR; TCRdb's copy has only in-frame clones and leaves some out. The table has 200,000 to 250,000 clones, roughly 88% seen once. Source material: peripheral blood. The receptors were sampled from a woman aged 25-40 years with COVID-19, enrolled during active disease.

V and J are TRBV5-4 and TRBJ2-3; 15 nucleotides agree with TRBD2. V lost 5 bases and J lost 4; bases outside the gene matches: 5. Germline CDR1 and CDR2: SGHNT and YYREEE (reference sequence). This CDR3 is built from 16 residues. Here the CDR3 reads CASRRTSGGAADTQYF. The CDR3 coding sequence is TGTGCCAGCAGAAGGACTAGCGGGGGGGCGGCAGATACGCAGTATTTT. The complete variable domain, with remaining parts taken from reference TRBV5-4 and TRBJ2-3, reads ETGVTQSPTHLIKTRGQQVTLRCSSQSGHNTVSWYQQALGQGPQFIFQYYREEENGRGNFPPRFSGLQFPNYSSELNVNALELDDSALYLCASRRTSGGAADTQYFGPGTRLTVL.

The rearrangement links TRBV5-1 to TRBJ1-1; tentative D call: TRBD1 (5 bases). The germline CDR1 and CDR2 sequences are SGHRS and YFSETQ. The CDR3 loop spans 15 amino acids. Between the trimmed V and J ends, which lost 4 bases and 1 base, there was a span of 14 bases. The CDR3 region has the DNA TGCGCCAGCAGCGTCCTTGGGGGGGAGAACACTGAAGCTTTCTTT. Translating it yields CASSVLGGENTEAFF.

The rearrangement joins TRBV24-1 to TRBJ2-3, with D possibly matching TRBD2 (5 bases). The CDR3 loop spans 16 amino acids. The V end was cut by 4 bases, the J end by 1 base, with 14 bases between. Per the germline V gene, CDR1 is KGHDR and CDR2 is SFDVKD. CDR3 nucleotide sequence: TGTGCCACCAGTGACCCAGGCCGGGGAGGCACAGATACGCAGTATTTT. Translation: CATSDPGRGGTDTQYF.

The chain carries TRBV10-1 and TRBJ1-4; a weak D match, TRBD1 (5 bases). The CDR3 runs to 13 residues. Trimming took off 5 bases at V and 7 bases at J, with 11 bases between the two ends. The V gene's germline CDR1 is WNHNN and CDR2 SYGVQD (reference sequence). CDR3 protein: CASSPGNGEKLFF. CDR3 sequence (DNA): TGCGCCAGCAGTCCAGGGAATGGTGAAAAACTGTTTTTT.

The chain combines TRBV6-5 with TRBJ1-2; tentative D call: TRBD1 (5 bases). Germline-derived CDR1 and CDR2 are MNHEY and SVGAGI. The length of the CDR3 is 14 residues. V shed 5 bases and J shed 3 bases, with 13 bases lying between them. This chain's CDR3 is CASSLGVSHYGYTF. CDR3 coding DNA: TGTGCCAGCAGTCTAGGGGTATCCCACTATGGCTACACCTTC.

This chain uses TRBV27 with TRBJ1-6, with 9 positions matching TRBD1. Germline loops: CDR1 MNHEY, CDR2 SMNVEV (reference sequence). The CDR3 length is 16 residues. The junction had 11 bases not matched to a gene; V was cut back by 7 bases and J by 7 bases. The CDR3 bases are TGTGCCAGCAAAGGGGAGGCGGGACAGGGAAATTCACCCCTCCACTTT. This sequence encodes CASKGEAGQGNSPLHF.

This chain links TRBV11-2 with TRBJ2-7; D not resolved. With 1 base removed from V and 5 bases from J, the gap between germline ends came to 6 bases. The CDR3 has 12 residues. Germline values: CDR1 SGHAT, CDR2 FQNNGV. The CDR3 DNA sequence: TGTGCCAGCAGCTTAGTTTCAGACGAGCAGTACTTC. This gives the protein CASSLVSDEQYF.

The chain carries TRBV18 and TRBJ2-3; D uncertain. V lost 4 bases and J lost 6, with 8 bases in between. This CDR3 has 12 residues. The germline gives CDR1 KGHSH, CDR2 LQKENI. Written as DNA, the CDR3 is TGTGCCAGCTCACGAGAGGCGGATACGCAGTATTTT. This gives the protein CASSREADTQYF.

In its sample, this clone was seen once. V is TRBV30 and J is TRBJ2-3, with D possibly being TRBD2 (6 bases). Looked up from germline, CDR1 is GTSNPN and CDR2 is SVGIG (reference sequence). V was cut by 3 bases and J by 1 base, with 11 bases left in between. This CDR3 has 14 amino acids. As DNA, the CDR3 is TGTGCCTGGAGGCCCGGGACTGGCACAGATACGCAGTATTTT. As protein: CAWRPGTGTDTQYF. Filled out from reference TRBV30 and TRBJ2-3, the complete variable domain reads SQTIHQWPATLVQPVGSPLSLECTVEGTSNPNLYWYRQAAGRGLQLLFYSVGIGQISSEVPQNLSASRPQDRQFILSSKKLLLSDSGFYLCAWRPGTGTDTQYFGPGTRLTVL.

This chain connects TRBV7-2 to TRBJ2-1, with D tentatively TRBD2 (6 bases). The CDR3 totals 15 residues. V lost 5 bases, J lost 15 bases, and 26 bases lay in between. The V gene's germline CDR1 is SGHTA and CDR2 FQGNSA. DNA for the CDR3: TGTGCCAGCAGCCCTCCCCTGACACTAAGGAGGGCGCCGTTCTTC. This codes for CASSPPLTLRRAPFF.

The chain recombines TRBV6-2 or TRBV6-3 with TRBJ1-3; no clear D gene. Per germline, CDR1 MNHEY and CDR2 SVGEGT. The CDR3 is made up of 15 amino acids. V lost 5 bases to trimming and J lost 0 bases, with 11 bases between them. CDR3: CASSAPSYSGNTIYF. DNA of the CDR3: TGTGCCAGCAGTGCCCCATCCTACTCTGGAAACACCATATATTTT.

This CDR3 reads CSARNGGNSGNTIYF. For the CDR3, the DNA is TGCAGCGCAAGGAACGGGGGGAACTCTGGAAACACCATATATTTT. The V and J genes are TRBV29-1 and TRBJ1-3, with D maybe TRBD1 (5 bases). Between the trimmed V and J ends, which lost 7 bases and 0 bases, there was a span of 16 bases. Looked up from germline, CDR1 is SQVTM and CDR2 is ANQGSEA. The CDR3 contains 15 residues.